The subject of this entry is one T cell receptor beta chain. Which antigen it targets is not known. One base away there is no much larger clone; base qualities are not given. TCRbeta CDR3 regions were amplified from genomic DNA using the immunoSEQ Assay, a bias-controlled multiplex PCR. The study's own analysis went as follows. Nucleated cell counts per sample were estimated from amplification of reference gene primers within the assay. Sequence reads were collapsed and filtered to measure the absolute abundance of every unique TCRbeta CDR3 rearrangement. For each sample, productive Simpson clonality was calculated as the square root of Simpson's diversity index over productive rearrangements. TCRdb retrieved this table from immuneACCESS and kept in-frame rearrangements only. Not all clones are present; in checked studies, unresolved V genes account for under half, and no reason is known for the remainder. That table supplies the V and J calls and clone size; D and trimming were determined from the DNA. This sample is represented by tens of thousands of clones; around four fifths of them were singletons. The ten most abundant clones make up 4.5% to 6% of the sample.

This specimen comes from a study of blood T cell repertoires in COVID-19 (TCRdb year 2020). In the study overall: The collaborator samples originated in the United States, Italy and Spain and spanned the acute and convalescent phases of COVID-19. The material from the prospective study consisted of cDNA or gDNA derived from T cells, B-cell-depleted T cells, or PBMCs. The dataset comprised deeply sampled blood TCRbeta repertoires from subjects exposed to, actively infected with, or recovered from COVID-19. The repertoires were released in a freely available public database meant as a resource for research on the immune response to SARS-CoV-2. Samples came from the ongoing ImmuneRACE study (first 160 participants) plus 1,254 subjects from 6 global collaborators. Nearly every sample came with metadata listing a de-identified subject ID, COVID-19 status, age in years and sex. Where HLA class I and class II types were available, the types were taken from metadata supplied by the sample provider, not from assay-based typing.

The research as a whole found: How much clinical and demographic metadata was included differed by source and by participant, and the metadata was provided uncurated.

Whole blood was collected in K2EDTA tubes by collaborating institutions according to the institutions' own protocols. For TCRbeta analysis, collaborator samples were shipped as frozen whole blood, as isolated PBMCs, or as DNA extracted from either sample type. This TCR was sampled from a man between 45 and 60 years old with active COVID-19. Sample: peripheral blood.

The DNA sequence follows: TGTGCCAGCAGCGTAGGGGGGGACCCAGTTTATGGCTACACCTTC. It translates to CASSVGGDPVYGYTF. The chain is made from TRBV9 and TRBJ1-2; perhaps TRBD1 is the D gene, with 5 bases matching. Reading the germline V gene gives CDR1 SGDLS and CDR2 YYNGEE. There are 15 amino acids in the CDR3, from cysteine to phenylalanine inclusive. Here the CDR3 DNA is all that survives: 45 bases in frame from base 1. At the junction V is shortened by 0 bases and J by 5 bases, with 14 bases in between.